These 28 T cell receptor beta chains originate from one sample sequenced in a study of T cells in Graves' hyperthyroidism and ophthalmopathy. RNA transcripts gave rise to amplified TCR beta CDR3 regions. HTBI primers drove first-round RT-PCR of the TCR CDR3. Using its own MiXCR run on the multiplex PCR reads, TCRdb lists one record per CDR3 protein. The sample yields under 550,000 distinct CDR3 sequences, approximately 20% seen once. Sequencing was done on a sample of blood. Every receptor here comes from a man between 40 and 49 years old with Graves' ophthalmopathy.

This clonotype has only a few counts. The V and J genes are TRBV5-1 and TRBJ2-1; D is uncertain. The CDR3 is 13 amino acids. Germline V gene sequence: CDR1 SGHRS, CDR2 YFSETQ. The ends were cut back, 5 bases at V and 5 bases at J, with 11 bases in the middle. CDR3 sequence (DNA): TGCGCCAGCAGTGGCTTGGGGAACAATGAGCAGTTCTTC. Translated: CASSGLGNNEQFF.

The genes are TRBV4-2 and TRBJ2-2; a weak D match, TRBD2 (6 bases). CDR1 and CDR2 from the germline V gene are LGHNA and YNFKEQ. The CDR3 totals 15 residues. Trimming cost V 4 bases and J 5 bases, with 14 bases left between them. The CDR3 DNA sequence: TGTGCCAGCAGCCTTACGACTAGTTGGACCGGGGAGCTGTTTTTT. Translated, it gives CASSLTTSWTGELFF.

This clonotype showed up just once. This chain uses TRBV6-1 with TRBJ2-7, with 9 nucleotides matching TRBD1. Germline CDR1 MNHNS, CDR2 SASEGT. V was clipped by 6 bases and J by 2 bases; unmatched bases: 8. This CDR3 is 15 amino acids long. The DNA for the CDR3 is TGTGCCAGCAGCCCCCCGGACAGGGGAACCTACGAGCAGTACTTC. It encodes CASSPPDRGTYEQYF.

This clonotype has ten or more counts. This rearrangement joins TRBV20-1 to TRBJ2-7; D is possibly TRBD2 (7 bases). V was pared by 1 base and J by 0 bases, with 10 bases between. Germline lookup yields CDR1 DFQATT and CDR2 SNEGSKA (reference sequence). The length of the CDR3 is 14 residues. The CDR3 loop is CSARGGGASYEQYF. The CDR3 DNA sequence: TGCAGTGCTAGAGGTGGGGGGGCCTCCTACGAGCAGTACTTC.

This clonotype was seen ten or more times. The rearrangement links TRBV28 to TRBJ1-2, with a weak D call TRBD1 (5 bases). Trimming stripped 7 bases from V and 4 bases from J, with 22 bases between. CDR1 and CDR2 (germline): MDHEN, SYDVKM. The CDR3 is 16 amino acids. The CDR3 reads CASIPGEGRAGYGYTF. The DNA of the CDR3 is TGTGCCAGCATTCCGGGGGAGGGGAGGGCTGGCTATGGCTACACCTTC.

In this sample, this clonotype turned up a few times. J is TRBJ1-1 and V is TRBV3-1; D gene ambiguous. With 1 base removed from V and 8 bases from J, the gap between germline ends came to 11 bases. The CDR3 is 13 residues long. From germline, CDR1 is LGHDT and CDR2 YNNKEL (reference sequence). For the CDR3, the DNA is TGTGCCAGCAGCCAAGCAAGGTTAACCGAAGCTTTCTTT. This gives the protein CASSQARLTEAFF.

V is TRBV19 and J is TRBJ1-2, with a weak D call TRBD1 (5 bases). From germline, CDR1 is LNHDA and CDR2 SQIVND (reference sequence). Trimming stripped 6 bases from V and 8 bases from J, with 25 bases between. The CDR3 covers 16 residues. The CDR3 sequence: CASSSGGVGPLEGYTF. The CDR3 nucleotides are TGTGCCAGTAGCTCTGGGGGAGTCGGCCCCTTGGAGGGCTACACCTTC. Looking up the rest from reference TRBV19 and TRBJ1-2 gives the full variable domain: DGGITQSPKYLFRKEGQNVTLSCEQNLNHDAMYWYRQDPGQGLRLIYYSQIVNDFQKGDIAEGYSVSREKKESFPLTVTSAQKNPTAFYLCASSSGGVGPLEGYTFGSGTRLTVV.

This clonotype has ten or more counts. The rearrangement joins TRBV29-1 to TRBJ2-3; D remains unclear. Trimming took off 7 bases at V and 5 bases at J, with 10 bases between the two ends. CDR3 length equals 11 residues. Germline V lookup: CDR1 SQVTM, CDR2 ANQGSEA. The CDR3 DNA reads as TGCAGCGCTGAGGTGGGAGATACGCAGTATTTT. Protein product: CSAEVGDTQYF.

This clonotype was seen at least ten times. This chain links TRBV29-1 with TRBJ1-3, with no clear D. V was shortened by 4 bases and J by 0 bases, with 7 bases between the two germline ends. The CDR3 totals 13 residues. Germline CDR1 SQVTM, CDR2 ANQGSEA. CDR3 sequence (DNA): TGCAGCGTTGGTAGGGACTCTGGAAACACCATATATTTT. Translation gives CSVGRDSGNTIYF.

This clonotype was detected a few times. The rearrangement links TRBV18 to TRBJ1-4; D perhaps matches TRBD1 (5 bases). The germline V gene has CDR1 KGHSH and CDR2 LQKENI. Trimming took off 3 bases at V and 3 bases at J, with 11 bases between the two ends. This CDR3 spans 15 amino acids. CDR3 region: CASSPEGDPNEKLFF. CDR3 DNA: TGTGCCAGCTCACCTGAAGGGGACCCTAATGAAAAACTGTTTTTT.

This clonotype was picked up a small number of times. Here the CDR3 reads CASSVEVGSYNEQFF. The CDR3 DNA is TGTGCCAGCAGCGTAGAGGTGGGCTCCTACAATGAGCAGTTCTTC. The chain employs TRBV9 and TRBJ2-1, with D hard to call. With 0 bases removed from V and 0 bases from J, the gap between germline ends came to 7 bases. In germline, CDR1 is SGDLS, CDR2 YYNGEE. The length of the CDR3 is 15 residues.

In this sample, this clonotype turned up a few times. The chain has TRBV7-9 and TRBJ1-4, with D unresolved. The CDR3 consists of 16 residues. V gave up 5 bases and J gave up 8 bases, with 21 bases separating them. Germline CDR1 and CDR2: SEHNR and FQNEAQ (reference sequence). CDR3 coding DNA: TGTGCCAGCAGCCCCACAATCGGCTCTTTTGGCGAAAAACTGTTTTTT. Protein sequence: CASSPTIGSFGEKLFF. The full variable domain, completed using reference TRBV7-9 and TRBJ1-4, is DTGVSQNPRHKITKRGQNVTFRCDPISEHNRLYWYRQTLGQGPEFLTYFQNEAQLEKSRLLSDRFSAERPKGSFSTLEIQRTEQGDSAMYLCASSPTIGSFGEKLFFGSGTQLSVL.

The V gene is TRBV5-8, the J gene TRBJ2-3; D may match TRBD1 or TRBD2 (5 bases each). V was pared by 0 bases and J by 4 bases, with 15 bases between. Germline CDR1 reads SGHTS; CDR2 reads YDEGEE. The CDR3 is made up of 16 amino acids. As DNA, the CDR3 is TGTGCCAGCAGCTTGGCCCCCGGGGCCTGGGCAGATACGCAGTATTTT. Its protein product is CASSLAPGAWADTQYF.

In its sample, this clonotype was seen many times. The chain links TRBV27 to TRBJ2-5, with TRBD2 as a possible D gene (5 bases). From germline, CDR1 is MNHEY and CDR2 SMNVEV (reference sequence). With 4 bases removed from V and 5 bases from J, the gap between germline ends came to 23 bases. The CDR3 covers 17 residues. The CDR3 spells CASSSLSTRGSSETQYF. CDR3 coding DNA: TGTGCCAGCAGTTCCCTCTCCACTAGAGGGTCTTCCGAGACCCAGTACTTC.

This clonotype was seen at least ten times. The chain combines TRBV7-2 with TRBJ1-2; D unresolved. CDR1 is SGHTA and CDR2 is FQGNSA in the germline V gene. The CDR3 loop spans 12 amino acids. Trimming removed 4 bases at V and 8 bases at J, with 11 bases between. Here the CDR3 reads CASSSTLVGYTF. The CDR3 nucleotides are TGTGCCAGCAGCTCGACCCTAGTCGGCTACACCTTC.

J is TRBJ1-3 and V is TRBV12-5, with 8 bases aligning to TRBD1. V gave up 6 bases and J gave up 9 bases; unmatched junction bases: 7. The germline V gene has CDR1 LGHNT and CDR2 FRNRAP. This CDR3 is 13 amino acids long. The CDR3 nucleotides are TGTGCTAGTGGCCAGGACAGGGCCCTCACCATATATTTT. As protein: CASGQDRALTIYF.

This clonotype was counted only a few times. The chain carries TRBV28 and TRBJ2-1, with D possibly being TRBD2 (5 bases). From germline, CDR1 is MDHEN and CDR2 SYDVKM. The CDR3 is made up of 11 amino acids. Trimming left V 6 bases short and J 11 bases short, with 11 bases between. The CDR3 loop is CASRLDRKQFF. CDR3 sequence (DNA): TGTGCCAGCAGACTAGATCGTAAGCAGTTCTTC. The full variable domain, completed using reference TRBV28 and TRBJ2-1, is DVKVTQSSRYLVKRTGEKVFLECVQDMDHENMFWYRQDPGLGLRLIYFSYDVKMKEKGDIPEGYSVSREKKERFSLILESASTNQTSMYLCASRLDRKQFFGPGTRLTVL.

In this sample, this clonotype turned up a few times. The gene calls are TRBV11-2 and TRBJ1-2; maybe TRBD1 (6 bases). CDR1 is SGHAT, CDR2 FQNNGV, per germline. V dropped 6 bases and J dropped 3 bases, with 17 bases sitting between them. CDR3 length: 15 amino acids. The CDR3, as DNA: TGTGCCAGCAGTTTCAGGGGTTCCCACTACTATGGCTACACCTTC. Amino acids: CASSFRGSHYYGYTF. Based on the CDR3 plus reference TRBV11-2 and TRBJ1-2, the full variable domain is EAGVAQSPRYKIIEKRQSVAFWCNPISGHATLYWYQQILGQGPKLLIQFQNNGVVDDSQLPKDRFSAERLKGVDSTLKIQPAKLEDSAVYLCASSFRGSHYYGYTFGSGTRLTVV.

This clonotype appeared many times. The chain employs TRBV11-2 and TRBJ2-2, with D possibly matching TRBD1 (5 bases). Per the germline V gene, CDR1 is SGHAT and CDR2 is FQNNGV. V was pared by 5 bases and J by 0 bases, with 10 bases between. The length of the CDR3 is 15 residues. The CDR3 loop is CASSLTGPNTGELFF. The CDR3 DNA reads as TGTGCCAGCAGCCTAACAGGACCGAACACCGGGGAGCTGTTTTTT.

V gene TRBV6-2 or TRBV6-3 combines with J gene TRBJ2-4; a possible D gene is TRBD2 (6 bases). Per germline, CDR1 MNHEY and CDR2 SVGEGT. The germline V and J ends were trimmed by 6 bases and 2 bases, with 17 bases remaining between them. CDR3 size: 16 residues. The CDR3: CASRRSEAGTKNIQYF. In DNA form, the CDR3 reads TGTGCCAGCAGACGAAGCGAGGCGGGAACCAAAAACATTCAGTACTTC.

Only a few counts were recorded for this clonotype. The gene calls are TRBV20-1 and TRBJ1-1; D gene uncertain. The CDR3 sequence is 11 residues long. Germline V lookup: CDR1 DFQATT, CDR2 SNEGSKA (reference sequence). V was clipped by 3 bases and J by 5 bases, with 7 bases between them. CDR3 residues: CSASEGTEAFF. The CDR3 nucleotides are TGCAGTGCTAGTGAGGGAACTGAAGCTTTCTTT.

The sample holds many counts of this clonotype. The rearrangement uses TRBV2 and TRBJ2-1, with 13 nucleotides matching TRBD2. J was trimmed by 1 base and V by 6 bases; bases with no gene match: 15. Germline lookup yields CDR1 SNHLY and CDR2 FYNNEI. The CDR3 spans 20 residues. In nucleotides, the CDR3 is TGTGCCAGCAGCTCTCCCACTACTAGCGGGAGGGAAGTTTCCTACAATGAGCAGTTCTTC. This codes for CASSSPTTSGREVSYNEQFF.

This clonotype was recorded at least ten times. This chain connects TRBV27 to TRBJ1-2, with D unresolved. CDR1 is MNHEY, CDR2 SMNVEV, per germline (reference sequence). CDR3 length equals 12 residues. Between the trimmed V and J ends, which lost 6 bases and 2 bases, there was a span of 7 bases. DNA for the CDR3: TGTGCCAGCAGGGGGATCAACTATGGCTACACCTTC. It specifies CASRGINYGYTF.

V usage is TRBV15 and J usage is TRBJ1-6; D is uncertain. CDR3 size: 15 residues. The V gene's germline CDR1 is LNHNV and CDR2 YYDKDF (reference sequence). V was pared by 6 bases and J by 3 bases, with 12 bases between. This CDR3 is CATRARPGYNSPLHF. CDR3 nucleotide sequence: TGTGCCACCAGGGCAAGGCCGGGCTATAATTCACCCCTCCACTTT.

This clonotype was found a few times. V gene TRBV6-1 combines with J gene TRBJ1-6, with D maybe TRBD1 (6 bases). The germline gives CDR1 MNHNS, CDR2 SASEGT. Trimming removed 6 bases from V and 2 bases from J, with 8 bases in between. The CDR3 consists of 14 residues. CDR3 in amino acids: CASRGQAYNSPLHF. The DNA for the CDR3 is TGTGCCAGCAGGGGACAAGCCTATAATTCACCCCTCCACTTT.

This clonotype was counted between two and nine times. The chain recombines TRBV29-1 with TRBJ2-7, with 9 bases aligning to TRBD1. The CDR3 covers 15 residues. V shed 4 bases, J shed 6 bases, and the junction held 13 bases outside the gene matches. Per germline, CDR1 SQVTM and CDR2 ANQGSEA. The DNA of the CDR3 is TGCAGCGTTGGCGGTGCCGGGACAGGGTGGAGCGAGCAGTACTTC. Amino acids: CSVGGAGTGWSEQYF.

The rearrangement links TRBV5-1 to TRBJ1-4; 8 bases match TRBD1. Germline V lookup: CDR1 SGHRS, CDR2 YFSETQ. The CDR3 loop spans 15 amino acids. Trimming took 5 bases from V and 4 from J; bases not matched to a gene: 7. This CDR3 is CASREDRALNEKLFF. The CDR3 DNA sequence: TGCGCCAGCAGAGAGGACAGGGCGCTTAATGAAAAACTGTTTTTT.

This clonotype was counted at least ten times. The chain combines TRBV2 with TRBJ1-2; tentatively, D is TRBD1 (5 bases). Trimming stripped 0 bases from V and 8 bases from J, with 13 bases between. Germline assignment: CDR1 SNHLY and CDR2 FYNNEI. This CDR3 has 14 residues. CDR3 coding DNA: TGTGCCAGCAGTGAAGCGTTGATCGGGGGGGGCTACACCTTC. It specifies CASSEALIGGGYTF.